Sequencing of this T cell receptor beta chain was carried out in a study of cytomegalovirus exposure and HLA in healthy donors. Study-wide results and caveats: Cytomegalovirus status was reportedly diagnosed by the classifier with high sensitivity and specificity. There were a few CMV-associated chains whose specificity for CMV antigens was confirmed in vitro.

Here immunoSEQ multiplex PCR was the method, and the copy in TCRdb shows in-frame clones only, minus some. The table records about 90,000 clones, more than 70% of them present only once. CDR1 is SGHKS and CDR2 is YYEKEE in the germline V gene (reference sequence). This CDR3 has 14 residues. V was pared by 5 bases and J by 12 bases, with 14 bases of the junction left unmatched. Points on this clone: What it binds is not known.

V is TRBV5-5 and J is TRBJ1-1; 9 bases agree with TRBD1. The receptor was isolated from a woman younger than 35 in good health and CMV-seropositive. Sequencing was carried out using PBMCs. The CDR3, as DNA: TGTGCCAGCAGAGTACCGGGACAGGGCCTTGATCCTTTCTTT. Translated: CASRVPGQGLDPFF. Full variable domain (missing parts from reference TRBV5-5 and TRBJ1-1): DAGVTQSPTHLIKTRGQQVTLRCSPISGHKSVSWYQQVLGQGPQFIFQYYEKEERGRGNFPDRFSARQFPNYSSELNVNALLLGDSALYLCASRVPGQGLDPFFGQGTRLTVV.